The clone carrying this TCR beta chain was recorded once. The sample comes from a study of shared clonotypes between healthy human individuals. Libraries were prepared by immunoSEQ multiplex PCR; TCRdb keeps only in-frame clonotypes and omits some of them. The table shows 450,000 to 500,000 clones, with 81% occurring only once. Those who donated, Caucasian adults without exception, all lived in Nashville, Tennessee. The TCR sequence derives from a woman aged 40 to 50 in good health. Some clones in this sample may be carry-over from other donors' samples. Input material: PBMCs.

The CDR3 reads CASSLSRGNTEAFF. CDR3 coding DNA: TGTGCCAGCAGTTTGAGCAGAGGCAACACTGAAGCTTTCTTT. The chain is built from TRBV28 and TRBJ1-1; D is undetermined. CDR1 and CDR2 (germline): MDHEN, SYDVKM. The CDR3 has 14 amino acids. V lost 3 bases and J lost 2, with 10 bases in between.